The rows below give T cell receptor beta chains drawn from one sample of a study of T cells in localized non-small cell lung cancer. Assay: immunoSEQ multiplex PCR; the TCRdb copy retains only in-frame clones and omits some. The data contain more than 45,000 clones, over 80% of them singletons. The sequences come from peripheral blood mononuclear cells, collected before any cancer treatment. The origin of the receptors is a man aged 40 to 75 with stage III lung adenocarcinoma. The CDR3 runs from the conserved cysteine through the conserved F or W. Each record gives: V gene, CDR3 length, J gene, clone size, D gene, CDR3 protein, CDR3 DNA. A D gene is named only where the DNA matches it firmly. Size is omitted from some rows. Given values are once, few, many or a class for expanded clones.

>TRBV30|13|TRBJ1-2|-|TRBD1
CAWGRQGKDGYTF
TGTGCCTGGGGGCGACAGGGTAAAGATGGCTACACCTTC
>TRBV7-7|18|TRBJ2-5|-|TRBD2
CASSTKATSGGPMETQYF
TGTGCCAGCAGCACCAAGGCGACTAGCGGGGGCCCGATGGAGACCCAGTACTTC
>TRBV9|14|TRBJ1-5|-|-
CASSARDERQPQHF
TGTGCCAGCAGCGCCCGGGACGAACGCCAGCCCCAGCATTTT
>TRBV4-3|13|TRBJ1-5|-|-
CASSPLTGGPQHF
TGCGCCAGCAGCCCCTTGACGGGTGGGCCCCAGCATTTT
>TRBV19|13|TRBJ1-1|-|-
CASSEYLNTEAFF
TGTGCCAGTAGTGAATATTTGAACACTGAAGCTTTCTTT
>TRBV27|12|TRBJ2-1|-|-
CASSRTLGEQFF
TGTGCCAGCAGCCGCACGTTGGGTGAGCAGTTCTTC
>TRBV30|14|TRBJ1-5|-|-
CAWSVGRANQPQHF
TGTGCCTGGAGTGTCGGCAGGGCGAATCAGCCCCAGCATTTT
>TRBV7-3|15|TRBJ2-2|once|-
CASSYGSSGAGELFF
TGTGCCAGCAGCTATGGATCCAGCGGAGCCGGGGAGCTGTTTTTT
>TRBV29-1|14|TRBJ2-5|-|-
CSVSLPGGQETQYF
TGCAGCGTTTCCCTCCCGGGGGGCCAGGAGACCCAGTACTTC
>TRBV7-9|13|TRBJ1-5|-|-
CASSLGATQPQHF
TGTGCCAGCAGCTTGGGGGCCACTCAGCCCCAGCATTTT
>TRBV10-1|13|TRBJ2-2|few|-
CASSGGSSRELFF
TGCGCCAGCAGTGGCGGGTCTTCGCGGGAGCTGTTTTTT
>TRBV5-4|11|TRBJ2-1|-|-
CASSLGSDQFF
TGTGCCAGCAGCTTGGGGTCTGATCAGTTCTTC
>TRBV7-9|13|TRBJ2-7|-|TRBD1
CASSPDRAHEQYF
TGTGCCAGCAGCCCCGACAGGGCCCACGAGCAGTACTTC
>TRBV4-2|16|TRBJ2-7|-|-
CASSPVVGLRSYEQYF
TGTGCCAGCAGCCCAGTGGTGGGATTACGCTCCTACGAGCAGTACTTC
>TRBV25-1|17|TRBJ2-7|-|TRBD1
CASSDSWAGTAFYEQYF
TGTGCCAGCAGTGATAGTTGGGCCGGGACAGCCTTCTACGAGCAGTACTTC
>TRBV5-5|17|TRBJ1-1|-|-
CASSSGSGTLMNTEAFF
TGTGCCAGCAGCTCTGGGTCAGGCACCCTTATGAACACTGAAGCTTTCTTT
>TRBV5-4|17|TRBJ2-2|-|TRBD2
CASSLKSGRGGTGELFF
TGTGCCAGCAGCTTGAAAAGCGGGAGGGGAGGCACCGGGGAGCTGTTTTTT
>TRBV9|16|TRBJ2-1|-|TRBD1
CASSVQPGQGSNEQFF
TGTGCCAGCAGCGTTCAACCGGGACAGGGGTCCAATGAGCAGTTCTTC
>TRBV6-4|16|TRBJ2-3|-|-
CASSVDGGAGTDTQYF
TGTGCCAGCAGTGTAGACGGCGGCGCAGGCACAGATACGCAGTATTTT
>TRBV30|13|TRBJ2-7|-|-
CAWSGGARHEQYF
TGTGCCTGGAGTGGGGGGGCGCGGCACGAGCAGTACTTC
>TRBV6-6|12|TRBJ2-5|-|-
CATAGLEKTQYF
TGTGCCACCGCGGGGCTAGAGAAGACCCAGTACTTC
>TRBV7-9|13|TRBJ1-1|-|-
CASSLAGLPEAFF
TGTGCCAGCAGCTTAGCGGGACTCCCTGAAGCTTTCTTT
>TRBV7-2|14|TRBJ2-7|-|-
CASSLVTDSYEQYF
TGTGCCAGCAGCTTAGTGACGGACTCCTACGAGCAGTACTTC
>TRBV25-1|16|TRBJ2-7|-|TRBD1
CASSDLGDRGLAEQYF
TGTGCCAGCAGTGACTTGGGGGACAGGGGGCTTGCCGAGCAGTACTTC
>TRBV5-6|13|TRBJ1-4|once|-
CASSGGVNEKLFF
TGTGCCAGCTCCGGGGGGGTGAATGAAAAACTGTTTTTT
>TRBV2|13|TRBJ1-5|few|-
CASSEAGYQPQHF
TGTGCCAGCAGTGAAGCAGGGTATCAGCCCCAGCATTTT
>TRBV2|15|TRBJ2-5|once|TRBD2
CASTRLAGGGETQYF
TGTGCCAGCACCAGACTAGCGGGAGGGGGGGAGACCCAGTACTTC